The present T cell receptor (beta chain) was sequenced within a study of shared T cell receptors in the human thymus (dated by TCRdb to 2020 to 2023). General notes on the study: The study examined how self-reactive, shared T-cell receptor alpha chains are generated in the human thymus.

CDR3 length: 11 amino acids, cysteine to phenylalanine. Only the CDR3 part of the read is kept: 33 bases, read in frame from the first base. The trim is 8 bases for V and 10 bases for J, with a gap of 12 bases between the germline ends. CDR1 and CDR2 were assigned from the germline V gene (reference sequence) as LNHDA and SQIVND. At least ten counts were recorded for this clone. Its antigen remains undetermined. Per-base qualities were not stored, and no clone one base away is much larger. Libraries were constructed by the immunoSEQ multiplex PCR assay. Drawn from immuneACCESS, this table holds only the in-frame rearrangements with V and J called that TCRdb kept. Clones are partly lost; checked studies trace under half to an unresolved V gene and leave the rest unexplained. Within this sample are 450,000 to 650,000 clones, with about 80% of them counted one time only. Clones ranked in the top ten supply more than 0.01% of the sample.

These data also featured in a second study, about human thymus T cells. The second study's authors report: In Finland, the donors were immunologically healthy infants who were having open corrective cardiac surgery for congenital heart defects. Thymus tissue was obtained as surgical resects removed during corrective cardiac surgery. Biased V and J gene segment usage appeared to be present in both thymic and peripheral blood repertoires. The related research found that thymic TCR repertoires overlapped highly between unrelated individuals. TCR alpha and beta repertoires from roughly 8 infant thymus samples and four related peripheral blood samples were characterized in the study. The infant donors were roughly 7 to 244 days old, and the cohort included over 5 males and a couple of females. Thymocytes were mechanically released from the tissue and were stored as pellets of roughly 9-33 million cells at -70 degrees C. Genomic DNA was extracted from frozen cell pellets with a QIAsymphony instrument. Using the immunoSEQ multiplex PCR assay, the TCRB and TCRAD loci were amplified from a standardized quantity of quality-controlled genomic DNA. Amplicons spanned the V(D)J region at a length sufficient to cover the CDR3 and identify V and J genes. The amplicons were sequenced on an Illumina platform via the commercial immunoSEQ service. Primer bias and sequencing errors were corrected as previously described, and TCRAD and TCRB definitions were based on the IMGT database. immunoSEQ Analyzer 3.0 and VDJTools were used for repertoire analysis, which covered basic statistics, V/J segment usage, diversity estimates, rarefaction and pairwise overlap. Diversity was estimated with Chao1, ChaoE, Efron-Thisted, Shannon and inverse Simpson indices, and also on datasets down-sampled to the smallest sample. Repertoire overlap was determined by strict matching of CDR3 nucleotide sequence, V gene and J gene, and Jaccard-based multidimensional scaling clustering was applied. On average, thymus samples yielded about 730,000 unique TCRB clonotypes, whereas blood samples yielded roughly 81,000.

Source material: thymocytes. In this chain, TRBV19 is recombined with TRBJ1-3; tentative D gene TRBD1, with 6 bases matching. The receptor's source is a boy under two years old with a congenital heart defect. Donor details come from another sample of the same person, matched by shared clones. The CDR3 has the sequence CASRNRATIYF. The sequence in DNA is TGTGCCAGTCGTAACAGGGCGACCATATATTTT.